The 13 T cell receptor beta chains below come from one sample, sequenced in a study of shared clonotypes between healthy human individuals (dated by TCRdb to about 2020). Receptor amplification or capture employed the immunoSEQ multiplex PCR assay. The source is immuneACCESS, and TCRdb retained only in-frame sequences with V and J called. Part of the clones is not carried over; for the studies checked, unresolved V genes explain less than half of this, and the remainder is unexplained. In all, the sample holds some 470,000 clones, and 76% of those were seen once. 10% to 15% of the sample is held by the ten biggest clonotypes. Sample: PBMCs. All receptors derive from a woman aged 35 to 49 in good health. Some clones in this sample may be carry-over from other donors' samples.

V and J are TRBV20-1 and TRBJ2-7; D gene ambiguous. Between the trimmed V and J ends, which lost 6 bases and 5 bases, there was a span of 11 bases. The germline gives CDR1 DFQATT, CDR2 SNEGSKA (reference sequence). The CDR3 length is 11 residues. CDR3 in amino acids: CSAGFFNEQYF. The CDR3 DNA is TGCAGTGCAGGGTTTTTCAACGAGCAGTACTTC.

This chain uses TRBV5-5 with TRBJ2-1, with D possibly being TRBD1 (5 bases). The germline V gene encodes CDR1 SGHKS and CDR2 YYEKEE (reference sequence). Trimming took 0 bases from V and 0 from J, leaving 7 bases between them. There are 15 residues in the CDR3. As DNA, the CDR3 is TGTGCCAGCAGCTTGGAGGGGAACTCCTACAATGAGCAGTTCTTC. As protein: CASSLEGNSYNEQFF. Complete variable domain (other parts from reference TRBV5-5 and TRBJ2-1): DAGVTQSPTHLIKTRGQQVTLRCSPISGHKSVSWYQQVLGQGPQFIFQYYEKEERGRGNFPDRFSARQFPNYSSELNVNALLLGDSALYLCASSLEGNSYNEQFFGPGTRLTVL.

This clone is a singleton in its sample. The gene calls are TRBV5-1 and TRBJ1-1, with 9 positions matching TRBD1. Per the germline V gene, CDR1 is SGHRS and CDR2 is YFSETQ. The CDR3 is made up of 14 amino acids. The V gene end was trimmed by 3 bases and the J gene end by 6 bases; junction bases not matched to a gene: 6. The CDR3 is CASSSQQGAPEAFF. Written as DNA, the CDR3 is TGCGCCAGCAGCTCACAACAGGGGGCGCCTGAAGCTTTCTTT.

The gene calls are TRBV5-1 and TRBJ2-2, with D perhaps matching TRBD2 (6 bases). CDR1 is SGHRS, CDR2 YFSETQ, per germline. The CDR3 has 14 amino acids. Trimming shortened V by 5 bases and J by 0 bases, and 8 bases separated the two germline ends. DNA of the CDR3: TGCGCCAGCAGTCGGGAGACGAACACCGGGGAGCTGTTTTTT. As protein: CASSRETNTGELFF.

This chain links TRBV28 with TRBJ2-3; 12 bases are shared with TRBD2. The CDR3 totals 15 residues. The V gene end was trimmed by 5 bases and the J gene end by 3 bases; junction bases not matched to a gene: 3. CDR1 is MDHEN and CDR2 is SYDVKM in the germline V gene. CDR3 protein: CASSLAGGATDTQYF. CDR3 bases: TGTGCCAGCAGTCTAGCGGGAGGGGCTACAGATACGCAGTATTTT.

The CDR3 loop reads CATSRDLGAGGEQYF. In nucleotides, the CDR3 is TGTGCCACCAGCAGAGATTTGGGCGCGGGAGGGGAGCAGTACTTC. The J gene is TRBJ2-7, the V gene TRBV15, with TRBD2 matching 9 bases. The CDR3 contains 15 residues. CDR1 and CDR2 (germline): LNHNV, YYDKDF (reference sequence). The trim removed 0 bases at V and 7 bases at J, leaving 7 bases unmatched.

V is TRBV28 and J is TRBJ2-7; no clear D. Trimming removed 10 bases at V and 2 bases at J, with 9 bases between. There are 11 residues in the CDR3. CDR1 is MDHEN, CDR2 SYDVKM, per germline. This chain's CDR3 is CATSSPYEQYF. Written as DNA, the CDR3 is TGTGCCACCTCCAGCCCCTACGAGCAGTACTTC.

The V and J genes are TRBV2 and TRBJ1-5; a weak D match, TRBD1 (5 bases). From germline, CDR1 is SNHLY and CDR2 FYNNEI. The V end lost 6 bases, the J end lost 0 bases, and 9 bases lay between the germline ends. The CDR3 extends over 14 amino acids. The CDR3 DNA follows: TGTGCCAGCAGAGGCAGGGTTAGCAATCAGCCCCAGCATTTT. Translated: CASRGRVSNQPQHF. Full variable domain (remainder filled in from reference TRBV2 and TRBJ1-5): EPEVTQTPSHQVTQMGQEVILRCVPISNHLYFYWYRQILGQKVEFLVSFYNNEISEKSEIFDDQFSVERPDGSNFTLKIRSTKLEDSAMYFCASRGRVSNQPQHFGDGTRLSIL.

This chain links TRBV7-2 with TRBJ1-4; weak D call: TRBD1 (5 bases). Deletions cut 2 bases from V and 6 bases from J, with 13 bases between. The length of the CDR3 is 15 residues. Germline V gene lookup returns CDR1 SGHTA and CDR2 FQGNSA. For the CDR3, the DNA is TGTGCCAGCAGCTTATCTCCTGTCAGGGATGAAAAACTGTTTTTT. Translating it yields CASSLSPVRDEKLFF. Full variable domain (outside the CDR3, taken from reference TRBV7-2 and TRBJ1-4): GAGVSQSPSNKVTEKGKDVELRCDPISGHTALYWYRQSLGQGLEFLIYFQGNSAPDKSGLPSDRFSAERTGGSVSTLTIQRTQQEDSAVYLCASSLSPVRDEKLFFGSGTQLSVL.

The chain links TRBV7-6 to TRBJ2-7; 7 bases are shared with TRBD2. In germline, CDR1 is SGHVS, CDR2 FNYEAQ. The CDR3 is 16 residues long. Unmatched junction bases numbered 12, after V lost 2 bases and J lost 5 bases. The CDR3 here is CASSLRLGHRGDEQYF. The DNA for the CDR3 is TGTGCCAGCAGCTTACGTCTAGGACACCGGGGGGACGAGCAGTACTTC.

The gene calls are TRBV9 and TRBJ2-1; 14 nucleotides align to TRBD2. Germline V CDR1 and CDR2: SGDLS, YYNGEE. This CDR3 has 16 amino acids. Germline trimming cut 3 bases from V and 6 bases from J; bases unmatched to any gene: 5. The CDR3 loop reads CASSGRLAGGVNEQFF. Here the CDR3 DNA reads TGTGCCAGCAGCGGTCGACTAGCGGGAGGGGTCAATGAGCAGTTCTTC. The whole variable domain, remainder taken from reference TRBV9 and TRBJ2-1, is DSGVTQTPKHLITATGQRVTLRCSPRSGDLSVYWYQQSLDQGLQFLIQYYNGEERAKGNILERFSAQQFPDLHSELNLSSLELGDSALYFCASSGRLAGGVNEQFFGPGTRLTVL.

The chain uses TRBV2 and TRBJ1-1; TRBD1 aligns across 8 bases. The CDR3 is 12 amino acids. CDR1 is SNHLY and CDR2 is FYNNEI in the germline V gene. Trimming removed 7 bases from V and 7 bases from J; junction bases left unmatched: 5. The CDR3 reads CASKFDRGEAFF. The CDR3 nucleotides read TGTGCCAGCAAGTTCGACAGGGGTGAAGCTTTCTTT.

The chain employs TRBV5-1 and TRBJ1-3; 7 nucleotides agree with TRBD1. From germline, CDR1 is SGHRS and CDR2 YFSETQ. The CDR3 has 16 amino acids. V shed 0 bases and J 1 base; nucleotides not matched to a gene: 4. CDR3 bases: TGCGCCAGCAGCTTGGTGGGGACAGATTCTGGAAACACCATATATTTT. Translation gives CASSLVGTDSGNTIYF.